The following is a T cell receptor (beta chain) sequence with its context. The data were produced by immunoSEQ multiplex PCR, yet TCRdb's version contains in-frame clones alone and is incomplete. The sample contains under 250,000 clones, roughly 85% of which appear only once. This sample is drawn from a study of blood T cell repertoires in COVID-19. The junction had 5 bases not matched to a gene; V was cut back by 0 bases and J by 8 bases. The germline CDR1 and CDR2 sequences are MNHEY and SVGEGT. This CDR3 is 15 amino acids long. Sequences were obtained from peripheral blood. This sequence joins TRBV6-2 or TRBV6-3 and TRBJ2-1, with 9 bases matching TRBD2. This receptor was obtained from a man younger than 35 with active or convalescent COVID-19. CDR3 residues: CASSYSRGRGDEQFF. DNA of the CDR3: TGTGCCAGCAGTTACTCGCGCGGGAGGGGCGATGAGCAGTTCTTC.